This T cell receptor beta chain was captured in a study of T cell repertoires in aging, cancer and after chemotherapy. This CDR3 contains 14 residues. Germline values: CDR1 GTSNPN, CDR2 SVGIG (reference sequence). V was trimmed by 4 bases and J by 0 bases, leaving 12 bases between them. The template was genomic DNA from peripheral blood, not RNA. Rearranged V-D-J TRB sequences were amplified with a mixed TRB-A/B primer pool. TCRdb processed the multiplex PCR reads anew with MiXCR; each CDR3 protein has one entry. This table has approximately 8,800 distinct CDR3 sequences, around 32% appearing once. This clonotype was obtained from a human donor in good health. The sample was blood. V is TRBV30 and J is TRBJ2-5, with D unclear. The CDR3 sequence: CAWMRRKYQETQYF. CDR3 DNA: TGTGCCTGGATGCGACGAAAGTACCAAGAGACCCAGTACTTC.